These 18 T cell receptor beta chains came from one sample sequenced in a study of T cells after yellow fever vaccination. One entry per CDR3 protein, called by TCRdb with MiXCR from the 5' RACE reads. The table shows a few hundred thousand distinct CDR3 sequences, with 15% to 20% occurring only once. The material was PBMCs, obtained 15 days after the yellow fever booster vaccination. These receptors were taken from a man under 40 who received the YFV17D yellow fever vaccine.

DNA for the CDR3: TGTGCCAGCAGTTTCCTCGGGGCCTCCTACGAGCAGTACTTC. Its protein product is CASSFLGASYEQYF. The chain recombines TRBV28 with TRBJ2-7; D is possibly TRBD1 or TRBD2 (5 bases each). This CDR3 contains 14 residues. The germline V and J ends were trimmed by 3 bases and 0 bases, with 9 bases remaining between them. Germline V CDR1 and CDR2: MDHEN, SYDVKM.

J is TRBJ1-3 and V is TRBV20-1; a possible D gene is TRBD1 (5 bases). Germline-derived CDR1 and CDR2 are DFQATT and SNEGSKA (reference sequence). V was pared by 5 bases and J by 0 bases, with 11 bases between. The length of the CDR3 is 14 residues. For the CDR3, the DNA is TGCAGTGCTGGGGACCGTCGCTCTGGAAACACCATATATTTT. It translates to CSAGDRRSGNTIYF.

V gene TRBV7-2 combines with J gene TRBJ2-3, with TRBD2 matching 8 bases. Losses at the gene ends were 6 bases for V and 6 bases for J; bases not matched to a gene: 11. Germline V gives CDR1 SGHTA, CDR2 FQGNSA. The CDR3 runs to 15 residues. The CDR3 nucleotides are TGTGCCAGCAGTGGGACTAGTAAGGCCCTCGATACGCAGTATTTT. Translation: CASSGTSKALDTQYF.

The gene calls are TRBV7-9 and TRBJ2-3; possibly TRBD1 or TRBD2 for D (6 bases each). This CDR3 contains 13 residues. Germline V gene sequence: CDR1 SEHNR, CDR2 FQNEAQ (reference sequence). V lost 7 bases and J lost 2, with 10 bases in between. CDR3 nucleotides: TGTGCCAGCATGGGGGGCCCCACAGATACGCAGTATTTT. Residues: CASMGGPTDTQYF.

This clonotype was detected only a few times. V gene TRBV7-2 combines with J gene TRBJ2-5, with 8 bases aligning to TRBD1. The CDR3 runs to 14 residues. Germline CDR1 is SGHTA and CDR2 is FQGNSA. V shed 0 bases, J shed 4 bases, and the junction held 1 base outside the gene matches. CDR3 residues: CASSLARGRETQYF. CDR3 bases: TGTGCCAGCAGCTTAGCCAGGGGGCGAGAGACCCAGTACTTC.

This clonotype was recorded a few times. The chain couples TRBV3-1 to TRBJ2-2, with D uncertain. Trimming stripped 1 base from V and 7 bases from J, with 7 bases between. Germline assignment: CDR1 LGHDT and CDR2 YNNKEL (reference sequence). The CDR3 spans 13 residues. Here the CDR3 reads CASSQVRSGELFF. The CDR3 coding sequence is TGTGCCAGCAGCCAAGTCCGCAGCGGGGAGCTGTTTTTT.

The chain joins TRBV7-2 to TRBJ2-5; D not resolved. Trimming shortened V by 5 bases and J by 1 base, and 11 bases separated the two germline ends. Germline V CDR1 and CDR2: SGHTA, FQGNSA. The CDR3 extends over 14 amino acids. CDR3 residues: CASSNGRTQETQYF. The DNA for the CDR3 is TGTGCCAGCAGCAACGGACGGACCCAAGAGACCCAGTACTTC.

This clonotype was detected only a few times. The chain uses TRBV5-1 and TRBJ2-5; D might be TRBD2 (7 bases). V dropped 0 bases and J dropped 6 bases, with 15 bases sitting between them. CDR3 length equals 15 residues. Germline-derived CDR1 and CDR2 are SGHRS and YFSETQ. CDR3 DNA: TGCGCCAGCAGCTTGGATGGGAGGGGGAGGAAGACCCAGTACTTC. This sequence encodes CASSLDGRGRKTQYF.

This clonotype was recorded at least ten times. This sequence joins TRBV10-3 and TRBJ1-6; tentative D call: TRBD1 (5 bases). The CDR3 runs to 18 residues. Germline assignment: CDR1 ENHRY and CDR2 SYGVKD. Between the trimmed V and J ends, which lost 0 bases and 9 bases, there was a span of 21 bases. This chain's CDR3 is CAISESAGSLGIGSPLHF. The CDR3 coding sequence is TGTGCCATCAGTGAGTCGGCAGGGAGTCTGGGTATAGGTTCACCCCTCCACTTT.

At least ten counts were recorded for this clonotype. The chain recombines TRBV12-3 or TRBV12-4 with TRBJ2-7, with D unclear. With 4 bases removed from V and 3 bases from J, the gap between germline ends came to 10 bases. CDR3 length equals 13 residues. CDR3 bases: TGTGCCAGCAGTTCTCCTGGCAGCTACGAGCAGTACTTC. Translated: CASSSPGSYEQYF.

The sample holds a few counts of this clonotype. J is TRBJ2-3 and V is TRBV20-1; 9 bases match TRBD2. The CDR3 covers 15 residues. CDR1 is DFQATT and CDR2 is SNEGSKA in the germline V gene (reference sequence). V was clipped by 7 bases and J by 7 bases; unmatched bases: 15. CDR3: CSGDTLAGIPHTQYF. The CDR3 DNA is TGCAGTGGTGACACCCTAGCGGGAATCCCCCATACGCAGTATTTT.

This rearrangement joins TRBV5-5 to TRBJ2-3; D perhaps matches TRBD1 (6 bases). With 0 bases removed from V and 1 base from J, the gap between germline ends came to 15 bases. This CDR3 has 17 residues. CDR1 and CDR2 from the germline V gene are SGHKS and YYEKEE (reference sequence). CDR3 sequence (DNA): TGTGCCAGCAGCTTGGCAGTCAGGGGAGCTGGCACAGATACGCAGTATTTT. It yields the protein CASSLAVRGAGTDTQYF.

This chain connects TRBV18 to TRBJ2-1; D gene uncertain. Trimming removed 3 bases from V and 9 bases from J, with 12 bases in between. The germline V gene encodes CDR1 KGHSH and CDR2 LQKENI. There are 13 residues in the CDR3. Here the CDR3 DNA reads TGTGCCAGCTCACCGCCCACGTACGGTGAGCAGTTCTTC. Amino acid sequence: CASSPPTYGEQFF.

This clonotype has a single count. V and J are TRBV11-2 and TRBJ1-1, with D possibly matching TRBD1 (6 bases). V lost 0 bases to trimming and J lost 4 bases, with 9 bases between them. The CDR3 covers 14 residues. Germline CDR1 is SGHAT and CDR2 is FQNNGV. The CDR3 is CASSLDRGSTEAFF. The DNA of the CDR3 is TGTGCCAGCAGCTTAGACAGGGGCAGCACTGAAGCTTTCTTT. Variable domain in full (rest from reference TRBV11-2 and TRBJ1-1): EAGVAQSPRYKIIEKRQSVAFWCNPISGHATLYWYQQILGQGPKLLIQFQNNGVVDDSQLPKDRFSAERLKGVDSTLKIQPAKLEDSAVYLCASSLDRGSTEAFFGQGTRLTVV.

As regards this clonotype: A much larger clone lies one base from this, so it may be a read error. The J gene is TRBJ2-1, the V gene TRBV20-1; 7 bases are a match to TRBD2. Germline lookup yields CDR1 DFQATT and CDR2 SNEGSKA (reference sequence). This CDR3 contains 11 residues. CDR3 DNA: TGCGTCGGGACTAACTACAATGAGCAGTTCTTC. Encoded protein: CVGTNYNEQFF.

This clonotype was found a few times. This chain uses TRBV6-1 with TRBJ2-3; 8 bases are shared with TRBD1. V shed 10 bases, J shed 0 bases, and the junction held 6 bases outside the gene matches. The germline CDR1 and CDR2 sequences are MNHNS and SASEGT. The CDR3 has 14 amino acids. For the CDR3, the DNA is TGTGCCATCGGGACAGGCGTTAGCACAGATACGCAGTATTTT. Its translation is CAIGTGVSTDTQYF.

The chain recombines TRBV6-5 with TRBJ1-2; 10 positions agree with TRBD1. V was clipped by 2 bases and J by 4 bases; unmatched bases: 1. Looked up from germline, CDR1 is MNHEY and CDR2 is SVGAGI. The CDR3 runs 14 residues. CDR3 amino acids: CASSYGQGGYGYTF. CDR3 bases: TGTGCCAGCAGTTACGGACAGGGGGGCTATGGCTACACCTTC.

The V and J genes are TRBV2 and TRBJ1-2; D not resolved. The V gene lost 5 bases and the J gene lost 5 bases, with 9 bases spanning the gap. The CDR3 extends over 12 amino acids. Germline CDR1 reads SNHLY; CDR2 reads FYNNEI. CDR3 coding DNA: TGTGCCAGCAGTCGGGTAGTGTATGGCTACACCTTC. Protein: CASSRVVYGYTF.